What follows are 32 T cell receptor beta chains derived from one specimen sequenced in a study of CD8+ T cells in alopecia areata. In each case, RNA was isolated and then reverse transcribed into cDNA as the sequencing template. TCRdb's copy holds only in-frame clones and misses some; the assay was immunoSEQ multiplex PCR. The table lists around 99,000 clones, roughly 84% of them singletons. Stated treatment: oral pan-JAK inhibitor, 5-10 mg twice daily. The sequenced sample was CD8+ T cells sorted from blood, obtained at week 24, from a patient treated with tofacitinib. These receptor sequences come from a human donor with alopecia areata.

The chain carries TRBV4-3 and TRBJ1-4, with 7 bases fitting TRBD1. Per the germline V gene, CDR1 is LGHNA and CDR2 is YSLEER. V dropped 1 base and J dropped 7; count of bases not matched to a gene: 3. The CDR3 has 14 residues. The CDR3 loop reads CASSQGQGREKLFF. For the CDR3, the DNA is TGCGCCAGCAGCCAAGGACAGGGTCGTGAAAAACTGTTTTTT.

The V and J genes are TRBV27 and TRBJ1-1; D remains unclear. The CDR3 totals 16 residues. V lost 4 bases to trimming and J lost 3 bases, with 18 bases between them. Germline loops: CDR1 MNHEY, CDR2 SMNVEV (reference sequence). The CDR3 coding sequence is TGTGCCAGCAGTTCCTACCAAAGGTCATCCCACACTGAAGCTTTCTTT. Residues: CASSSYQRSSHTEAFF.

The chain is built from TRBV29-1 and TRBJ2-5; D gene uncertain. The DNA end is a closer match to TRBJ2-7, so the J assignment may be wrong. The CDR3 length is 14 residues. Germline V CDR1 and CDR2: SQVTM, ANQGSEA. CDR3: CSAESENLPYEQYF. DNA of the CDR3: TGCAGCGCCGAATCAGAAAATCTTCCCTACGAGCAGTACTTC.

The chain links TRBV4-1 to TRBJ1-1, with a weak D call TRBD1 (6 bases). The CDR3 extends over 14 amino acids. With 6 bases removed from V and 1 base from J, the gap between germline ends came to 12 bases. Germline lookup yields CDR1 MGHRA and CDR2 YSYEKL. The CDR3: CASRRTVANTEAFF. The CDR3 DNA reads as TGCGCCAGCAGACGGACAGTAGCGAACACTGAAGCTTTCTTT.

To note about this clone: Other DNA variants within this sample encode the same CDR3. This chain joins TRBV2 and TRBJ1-1; D uncertain. With 3 bases removed from V and 0 bases from J, the gap between germline ends came to 5 bases. Germline lookup yields CDR1 SNHLY and CDR2 FYNNEI. The CDR3 spans 13 residues. The DNA of the CDR3 is TGTGCCAGCAGTGAGGGAATGAACACTGAAGCTTTCTTT. Encoded protein: CASSEGMNTEAFF.

To note about this clone: Germline and junction disagree at one end, which may indicate a read error. This chain uses TRBV5-1 with TRBJ2-1; 8 bases match TRBD1. Germline V lookup: CDR1 SGHRS, CDR2 YFSETQ. This CDR3 has 14 amino acids. The CDR3 is CASSQAGGYSEQFF. CDR3 nucleotide sequence: TGCGCCAGCAGCCAGGCAGGGGGCTACAGTGAGCAGTTCTTC.

Note on this clone: The junction and the germline gene differ at one end; a read error may be behind it. V is TRBV27 and J is TRBJ2-3; D uncertain. Germline V gene lookup returns CDR1 MNHEY and CDR2 SMNVEV (reference sequence). The CDR3 is 14 amino acids. Here the CDR3 reads CASTLTAYTDTQYF. The CDR3 DNA follows: TGTGCCAGCACTTTAACGGCGTACACAGATACGCAGTATTTT.

The chain joins TRBV7-9 to TRBJ2-7; D possibly corresponds to TRBD1 (6 bases). V was pared by 5 bases and J by 9 bases, with 11 bases between. Germline-derived CDR1 and CDR2 are SEHNR and FQNEAQ (reference sequence). The CDR3 is 11 amino acids. CDR3 sequence (DNA): TGTGCCAGCAGCCCGTCAGGGGCGCAGTACTTC. Its protein is CASSPSGAQYF.

The V call is TRBV6-5, the J call TRBJ2-2, with 9 bases lining up with TRBD1. The CDR3 has 16 residues. After removal of 0 bases from V and 5 bases from J, the junction contained 4 bases not matched to a gene. The germline V gene has CDR1 MNHEY and CDR2 SVGAGI. DNA of the CDR3: TGTGCCAGCAGTTACTCGACAGGGGGTGGAACCGGGGAGCTGTTTTTT. Translating it yields CASSYSTGGGTGELFF.

Concerning this clone: The same CDR3 can be traced to other DNA sequences in this sample. The chain combines TRBV27 with TRBJ2-3; D is unresolved. Germline lookup yields CDR1 MNHEY and CDR2 SMNVEV (reference sequence). Deletions cut 3 bases from V and 0 bases from J, with 7 bases between. The CDR3 loop spans 14 amino acids. Here the CDR3 reads CASSFLTSTDTQYF. The CDR3 DNA follows: TGTGCCAGCAGTTTCCTAACTAGCACAGATACGCAGTATTTT.

This sequence joins TRBV11-2 and TRBJ2-2; TRBD1 matches at 10 bases. Trimming took 2 bases from V and 4 from J; bases not matched to a gene: 7. Germline CDR1 is SGHAT and CDR2 is FQNNGV. This CDR3 comprises 17 residues. In nucleotides, the CDR3 is TGTGCCAGCAGCTTACCCCAGACAGGGGGCGGCACCGGGGAGCTGTTTTTT. Protein product: CASSLPQTGGGTGELFF. Based on the CDR3 plus reference TRBV11-2 and TRBJ2-2, the full variable domain is EAGVAQSPRYKIIEKRQSVAFWCNPISGHATLYWYQQILGQGPKLLIQFQNNGVVDDSQLPKDRFSAERLKGVDSTLKIQPAKLEDSAVYLCASSLPQTGGGTGELFFGEGSRLTVL.

The gene calls are TRBV7-9 and TRBJ1-2; D might be TRBD1 (6 bases). The CDR3 is 16 residues long. Per the germline V gene, CDR1 is SEHNR and CDR2 is FQNEAQ (reference sequence). Trimming pared 4 bases from V and 0 bases from J, leaving 15 bases between. The CDR3 sequence: CASSSKQGSANYGYTF. CDR3 bases: TGTGCCAGCAGCTCTAAGCAGGGGTCTGCTAACTATGGCTACACCTTC.

The chain has TRBV15 and TRBJ1-5; a weak D match, TRBD1 (5 bases). Germline lookup yields CDR1 LNHNV and CDR2 YYDKDF (reference sequence). Trimming removed 6 bases at V and 1 base at J, with 16 bases between. This CDR3 has 16 amino acids. This chain's CDR3 is CATSSSGQGSNQPQHF. The CDR3 DNA reads as TGTGCCACCAGTTCCAGTGGCCAGGGAAGCAATCAGCCCCAGCATTTT.

This chain joins TRBV6-5 and TRBJ2-1; 7 bases are shared with TRBD1. From germline, CDR1 is MNHEY and CDR2 SVGAGI. The V gene end was trimmed by 6 bases and the J gene end by 0 bases; junction bases not matched to a gene: 2. The CDR3 has 14 residues. In nucleotides, the CDR3 is TGTGCCAGCAGCCCAGGGGGCTCCTACAATGAGCAGTTCTTC. Translating gives CASSPGGSYNEQFF.

The chain recombines TRBV7-9 with TRBJ2-2; D is unresolved. Between the trimmed V and J ends, which lost 5 bases and 1 base, there was a span of 5 bases. This CDR3 spans 13 amino acids. Germline V gene data show CDR1 as SEHNR and CDR2 as FQNEAQ (reference sequence). Here the CDR3 DNA reads TGTGCCAGCAGCCCCCAGAACACCGGGGAGCTGTTTTTT. Translation: CASSPQNTGELFF.

Concerning this clone itself: Other DNA variants within this sample encode the same CDR3. The chain couples TRBV7-2 to TRBJ2-7, with 8 bases lining up with TRBD2. Trimming took 3 bases from V and 3 from J; bases not matched to a gene: 4. The CDR3 sequence is 14 residues long. CDR1 is SGHTA, CDR2 FQGNSA, per germline. DNA of the CDR3: TGTGCCAGCAGCTTCGCCAGCGGGGGCTACGAGCAGTACTTC. It translates to CASSFASGGYEQYF.

This clone was counted once. The rearrangement uses TRBV7-9 and TRBJ1-1; possible D gene TRBD1, 5 bases. The germline V gene encodes CDR1 SEHNR and CDR2 FQNEAQ (reference sequence). The CDR3 contains 15 residues. V was pared by 5 bases and J by 12 bases, with 25 bases between. CDR3 nucleotides: TGTGCCAGCAGCATACCGAAACTGACAGCGGGAGATACTTTCTTT. The encoded protein is CASSIPKLTAGDTFF.

This clone showed up just a few times. The chain is built from TRBV23-1 and TRBJ2-6, with 7 bases lining up with TRBD1. TRBV23-1 carries the ORF label, with uncertain function. The CDR3 sequence is 18 residues long. After removal of 4 bases from V and 1 base from J, the junction contained 10 bases not matched to a gene. This CDR3 reads CASSRDRAGTSGANVLTF. As DNA, the CDR3 is TGCGCCAGCAGTCGCGACAGGGCCGGAACTTCTGGGGCCAACGTCCTGACTTTC.

In this sample, this clone turned up a few times. The chain couples TRBV7-2 to TRBJ2-3; maybe TRBD1 (5 bases). The CDR3 extends over 14 amino acids. The germline CDR1 and CDR2 sequences are SGHTA and FQGNSA. V was cut by 5 bases and J by 6 bases, with 15 bases left in between. CDR3 nucleotides: TGTGCCAGCAGCCTTGGACCAGGGTCGGATACGCAGTATTTT. Amino acids: CASSLGPGSDTQYF.

The chain joins TRBV29-1 to TRBJ2-1; 9 positions agree with TRBD2. J lost 8 bases, V lost 5 bases, and 1 base had no gene match. From germline, CDR1 is SQVTM and CDR2 ANQGSEA. The CDR3 covers 11 residues. This CDR3 is CSVKRGDEQFF. The CDR3 DNA follows: TGCAGCGTTAAGCGGGGGGATGAGCAGTTCTTC.

V and J are TRBV18 and TRBJ2-1; TRBD1 matches at 7 bases. The CDR3 contains 16 residues. The trim removed 3 bases at V and 9 bases at J, leaving 14 bases unmatched. CDR1 is KGHSH, CDR2 LQKENI, per germline. In DNA form, the CDR3 reads TGTGCCAGCTCACCCTACGACAGGGATGTGGGGAGTGAGCAGTTCTTC. It encodes CASSPYDRDVGSEQFF.

The rearrangement uses TRBV15 and TRBJ2-7; D not resolved. V was pared by 5 bases and J by 5 bases, with 13 bases between. CDR1 and CDR2 (germline): LNHNV, YYDKDF (reference sequence). The CDR3 loop spans 13 amino acids. CDR3 nucleotide sequence: TGTGCCACCAGCGGGCGCACTCGGGACGAGCAGTACTTC. Translated, it gives CATSGRTRDEQYF.

The table lists this clone with a count of one. The chain combines TRBV4-1 with TRBJ2-7; a possible D gene is TRBD1 (6 bases). The V and J ends lost 1 base and 2 bases respectively, with 21 bases between them. Germline V CDR1 and CDR2: MGHRA, YSYEKL. CDR3 length: 18 amino acids. The CDR3 DNA is TGCGCCAGCAGCCAAGTTGGGTATCCGGAGACAGGAGCCTACGAGCAGTACTTC. Translating it yields CASSQVGYPETGAYEQYF.

The J gene is TRBJ2-7, the V gene TRBV30; D gene uncertain. CDR3 length: 10 amino acids. In germline, CDR1 is GTSNPN, CDR2 SVGIG (reference sequence). The CDR3 DNA reads as TGTGTCGGAACAGTCTACGAGCAGTACTTC. Its protein is CVGTVYEQYF.

This sequence joins TRBV5-4 and TRBJ2-5; TRBD2 might be the D (5 bases). The V gene's germline CDR1 is SGHNT and CDR2 YYREEE (reference sequence). The length of the CDR3 is 15 residues. Trimming pared 4 bases from V and 5 bases from J, leaving 18 bases between. The CDR3 coding sequence is TGTGCCAGCAGCGACATACTCGGGGATATGGAGACCCAGTACTTC. Translation gives CASSDILGDMETQYF.

This clone was recorded only once. J is TRBJ2-5 and V is TRBV7-9; no firm D call. Germline V gene data show CDR1 as SEHNR and CDR2 as FQNEAQ (reference sequence). Trimming took 5 bases from V and 0 from J, leaving 16 bases between them. The CDR3 sequence is 16 residues long. The CDR3 spells CASSLTPIGNQETQYF. CDR3 nucleotides: TGTGCCAGCAGCCTAACCCCGATAGGAAACCAAGAGACCCAGTACTTC.

The chain uses TRBV18 and TRBJ2-7; 7 bases fit TRBD1. The CDR3 is made up of 16 amino acids. The germline gives CDR1 KGHSH, CDR2 LQKENI. Germline trimming cut 3 bases from V and 2 bases from J; bases unmatched to any gene: 10. In nucleotides, the CDR3 is TGTGCCAGCTCACCTACGACAGGGAATGGGGCCTACGAGCAGTACTTC. Translation: CASSPTTGNGAYEQYF.

The rearrangement uses TRBV4-2 and TRBJ2-7; weak D call: TRBD1 (5 bases). In germline, CDR1 is LGHNA, CDR2 YNFKEQ. The V gene lost 0 bases and the J gene lost 2 bases, with 14 bases spanning the gap. The CDR3 length is 16 residues. CDR3 DNA: TGTGCCAGCAGCCAAGATGGTAGCAGGGTGACCTACGAGCAGTACTTC. Encoded protein: CASSQDGSRVTYEQYF.

The rearrangement joins TRBV27 to TRBJ2-1, with 10 bases lining up with TRBD1. Germline V gene lookup returns CDR1 MNHEY and CDR2 SMNVEV (reference sequence). With V trimmed by 3 bases and J by 3 bases, 2 bases remained unmatched. CDR3 length equals 15 residues. CDR3 residues: CASSFGTGDYNEQFF. CDR3 DNA sequence: TGTGCCAGCAGTTTCGGGACAGGGGACTACAATGAGCAGTTCTTC.

The V call is TRBV6-5, the J call TRBJ2-5; 8 positions agree with TRBD2. The germline V gene encodes CDR1 MNHEY and CDR2 SVGAGI. The ends lost 2 bases at V and 1 base at J; junction bases unmatched: 6. The CDR3 is made up of 16 amino acids. In DNA form, the CDR3 reads TGTGCCAGCAGTTACATGGCGGGGGGCCTCCAAGAGACCCAGTACTTC. It yields the protein CASSYMAGGLQETQYF.

This clone was seen once. One junction end disagrees with the germline gene, perhaps due to a read error. The V and J genes are TRBV7-7 and TRBJ2-3, with D hard to call. Germline CDR1 reads SSHAT; CDR2 reads FNYEAQ (reference sequence). This CDR3 has 13 amino acids. The CDR3 DNA reads as TGTGCTAGCAGCTTAGCCGCGGCGGATACGCAGTATTTT. Protein product: CASSLAAADTQYF.

CDR3 sequence reads: CASSPTSGGTGELFF. DNA of the CDR3: TGTGCCAGCAGCCCGACTAGCGGGGGGACCGGGGAGCTGTTTTTT. This chain links TRBV27 with TRBJ2-2; the match to TRBD2 covers 13 bases. Germline values: CDR1 MNHEY, CDR2 SMNVEV (reference sequence). Germline trimming cut 6 bases from V and 5 bases from J; bases unmatched to any gene: 3. The CDR3 contains 15 residues.